Listed below are T cell receptor beta chains from one sample, sequenced in a study of T cell responses to AZD1222 COVID-19 vaccine. Clones were sequenced by immunoSEQ multiplex PCR, and TCRdb holds only the in-frame ones, with some missing. The data show some 140,000 clones, over 65% seen once. Sample: peripheral blood, taken on day 0 of AZD1222 vaccination. Receptors originate from an adult in good health. Each CDR3 is given with its conserved first and last residue. A D gene is named only where the DNA matches it firmly.

TRBV5-3,TRBJ1-4,.,TGTGCCAGAAGCTCCGGCCGCGCCCTAGTTGGGGAAACAACTAATGAAAAACTGTTTTTT,CARSSGRALVGETTNEKLFF
TRBV6-5,TRBJ2-5,.,TGTGCCAGCAGTTTGGAGGGGACCCAGTACTTC,CASSLEGTQYF
TRBV6-5,TRBJ2-1,.,TGTGCCACCCAAGACTACAGCTCCTACAATGAGCAGTTCTTC,CATQDYSSYNEQFF
TRBV19,TRBJ1-1,.,TGTGCCAGTAGTCCTAGGTTGAACACTGAAGCTTTCTTT,CASSPRLNTEAFF
TRBV6-5,TRBJ2-3,.,TGTGCCAGCAGTTCCTCGGGGGCACGGACAGATACGCAGTATTTT,CASSSSGARTDTQYF
TRBV7-3,TRBJ1-3,.,TGTGCCAGCAGCTCCGTGCATGGAAACACCATATATTTT,CASSSVHGNTIYF
TRBV4-2,TRBJ1-5,TRBD1,TGTGCCAGCAGCCAAGAGGACAGGGGGTCGGGTGTGCCCCAGCATTTT,CASSQEDRGSGVPQHF
TRBV16,TRBJ1-6,TRBD1,TGTGCCAGCAGCCAGGCCCGGGACAGACTTAATTCACCCCTCCACTTT,CASSQARDRLNSPLHF
TRBV11-1,TRBJ2-1,.,TGTGCCAGCAGCTCCGTCGGGCGGGAGCAGTTCTTC,CASSSVGREQFF
TRBV6-2/TRBV6-3,TRBJ2-5,.,TGTGCCAGCAGTAGGGCAGGGGCGTTGGAGACCCAGTACTTC,CASSRAGALETQYF
TRBV6-1,TRBJ1-6,TRBD1,TGTGCCAGCAGTGACCGACAGGGAAGCGTCCCCCTCCACTTT,CASSDRQGSVPLHF
TRBV9,TRBJ1-1,.,TGTGCCAGCAGCGTAGCGATTGAGAACACTGAAGCTTTCTTT,CASSVAIENTEAFF
TRBV9,TRBJ1-2,TRBD1,TGTGCCAGCAGCGTAGCAGGGGGGAGAGATGGCTACACCTTC,CASSVAGGRDGYTF
TRBV11-2,TRBJ2-1,.,TGTGCCAGCAGCTTAGACAGTCTTCCAAACCCTAATGAGCAGTTCTTC,CASSLDSLPNPNEQFF
TRBV7-3,TRBJ2-5,TRBD2,TGTGCCAGCAGCTTACAGCGGGGGAGCCAAGAGACCCAGTACTTC,CASSLQRGSQETQYF
TRBV6-2/TRBV6-3,TRBJ2-1,.,TGTGCCAGCAGTTTCACGGGGGAGCAGTTCTTC,CASSFTGEQFF
TRBV27,TRBJ2-2,TRBD1,TGTGCCAGCAGTTTGCGGACAGGGACCGGGGAGCTGTTTTTT,CASSLRTGTGELFF
TRBV25-1,TRBJ2-2,.,TGTGCCAGCAGTGAAGTTCGGGCGAACACCGGGGAGCTGTTTTTT,CASSEVRANTGELFF
TRBV5-8,TRBJ1-1,.,TGTGCCAGCAGCCGGGGTACGGTAAACACTGAAGCTTTCTTT,CASSRGTVNTEAFF
TRBV29-1,TRBJ1-1,.,TGCAGCGGACGCCAGCTAATGAACACTGAAGCTTTCTTT,CSGRQLMNTEAFF
TRBV5-1,TRBJ2-5,.,TGCGCCAGCAGATGGAAGGGTTTGATTGGGGAGACCCAGTACTTC,CASRWKGLIGETQYF
TRBV29-1,TRBJ1-1,.,TGCAGCGTTGGTTTGGGGGCACGAACTGAAGCTTTCTTT,CSVGLGARTEAFF
TRBV28,TRBJ2-7,TRBD1,TGTGCCAGCACTTTAGACAGGGGACCCTACGAGCAGTACTTC,CASTLDRGPYEQYF
TRBV28,TRBJ1-3,.,TGTGCCAGCAGTCCCGGGACACACTCTGGAAACACCATATATTTT,CASSPGTHSGNTIYF